Shown below are 14 T cell receptor beta chains from a single sample sequenced in a study of T cells expressing NK-cell markers. TCRdb re-called the 5' RACE reads and gives one entry per CDR3 protein, without DNA. The ten top clones account for roughly 3.5%, within a sample of about 550,000 distinct CDR3 sequences. Sequencing was performed on blood T cells: a sorted CD56 or NKG2C T cell subset, CD4+ or CD8+ T cells, or bulk PBMC T cells (not recorded which). The origin of the receptors is a man in his late teens or twenties in good health.

This sequence joins TRBV5-1 and TRBJ2-3; lacking DNA, the TRBD2 call made by TCRdb goes unchecked. CDR1 SGHRS and CDR2 YFSETQ come from the germline V gene. This CDR3 region has 14 residues. CDR3 sequence reads: CASTLARSTDTQYF.

V and J are TRBV4-3 and TRBJ2-7; the D gene TCRdb calls, TRBD1, cannot be checked with no DNA. The CDR3 spans 14 residues. Germline-derived CDR1 and CDR2 are LGHNA and YSLEER. CDR3 residues: CASSQRTGAGEQYF.

The chain employs TRBV29-1 and TRBJ2-1; the TCRdb D gene call, TRBD1, has no DNA to confirm it. The CDR3 loop spans 13 amino acids. Germline CDR1 SQVTM, CDR2 ANQGSEA. The CDR3 region is CSGGTGFINEQFF.

The CDR3 region is CASSRRDSQSSYNEQFF. This rearrangement joins TRBV12-3 or TRBV12-4 to TRBJ2-1; TCRdb selects TRBD1, and the lack of DNA leaves this call unchecked. This CDR3 contains 17 residues.

This chain links TRBV2 with TRBJ2-5. The CDR3 spans 11 residues. Germline V gene sequence: CDR1 SNHLY, CDR2 FYNNEI. The CDR3: CASRVIGTQYF.

The rearrangement joins TRBV29-1 to TRBJ1-5. The V gene's germline CDR1 is SQVTM and CDR2 ANQGSEA. The CDR3 loop spans 13 amino acids. The CDR3 sequence: CSVQGRGNQPQHF.

The chain uses TRBV6-1 and TRBJ1-1; TCRdb's D call, TRBD1, is unchecked because there is no DNA. The germline gives CDR1 MNHNS, CDR2 SASEGT. This CDR3 region has 14 residues. The CDR3: CASNRWGQGSEAFF.

The chain uses TRBV5-1 and TRBJ2-4; without DNA, the TCRdb call of TRBD1 cannot be checked. The CDR3 length is 19 residues. CDR1 and CDR2 from the germline V gene are SGHRS and YFSETQ. The CDR3 region is CASSLGPLQVVRAKNIQYF.

The chain joins TRBV5-1 to TRBJ1-4; no DNA is available, so the TRBD1 call from TCRdb remains unchecked. This CDR3 region has 15 residues. Germline V lookup: CDR1 SGHRS, CDR2 YFSETQ. The CDR3 region is CASSLGHRGNEKLFF.

The J gene is TRBJ1-5, the V gene TRBV5-1; TCRdb's assignment of TRBD1 cannot be checked, as there is no DNA. This CDR3 is built from 13 residues. The germline V gene has CDR1 SGHRS and CDR2 YFSETQ. The CDR3 protein is CASSGGLNQPQHF.

The genes are TRBV6-5 and TRBJ2-7. The germline gives CDR1 MNHEY, CDR2 SVGAGI. CDR3 length: 14 residues. CDR3 sequence: CASSYSEDFYEQYF.

The J gene is TRBJ1-2, the V gene TRBV6-1; TCRdb designates TRBD1, a call that cannot be tested without DNA. Germline V CDR1 and CDR2: MNHNS, SASEGT. This CDR3 spans 15 amino acids. CDR3 protein: CASTETVSRGYGYTF.

The V and J genes are TRBV5-1 and TRBJ2-2; TCRdb indicates TRBD2, and absent DNA this call remains unverified. Germline-derived CDR1 and CDR2 are SGHRS and YFSETQ. The CDR3 runs 17 residues. The CDR3 sequence is CASSLVAGGLRTGELFF.

The V and J genes are TRBV14 and TRBJ2-3; TCRdb's D call, TRBD2, is unchecked because there is no DNA. The V gene's germline CDR1 is SGHDN and CDR2 FVKESK. The CDR3 extends over 15 amino acids. CDR3 loop: CASSHRDWRSDTQYF.